What follows are 12 T cell receptor beta chains derived from one specimen sequenced in a study of OX40 agonist ivuxolimab in advanced cancers. Repertoires were generated with immunoSEQ multiplex PCR, while TCRdb's copy carries only in-frame clones and drops some. The sample holds about 74,000 clones, approximately 82% seen once. This specimen consisted of CD4+ or CD8+ T cells sorted from blood, obtained in a trial of the OX40 agonist ivuxolimab. Source of these receptors: an adult with an advanced solid tumor such as melanoma, head and neck, liver or kidney cancer.

The V and J genes are TRBV28 and TRBJ2-2; TRBD1 matches 9 bases. Germline values: CDR1 MDHEN, CDR2 SYDVKM. This CDR3 spans 14 amino acids. With 6 bases clipped from V and 6 bases from J, the junction kept 5 bases outside the gene matches. The CDR3, as DNA: TGTGCCAGCAGAAAGACAGGGGGTCCCGGGGAGCTGTTTTTT. Residues: CASRKTGGPGELFF.

There are a few counts of this clone. J is TRBJ2-1 and V is TRBV2, with D tentatively TRBD2 (6 bases). The CDR3 consists of 14 residues. Germline CDR1 SNHLY, CDR2 FYNNEI. Trimming stripped 1 base from V and 10 bases from J, with 14 bases between. CDR3 sequence reads: CASSEGTTSVEQFF. The DNA of the CDR3 is TGTGCCAGCAGTGAAGGGACTACCTCAGTGGAGCAGTTCTTC.

This clone was seen once. The chain uses TRBV12-5 and TRBJ2-1; D is undetermined. The CDR3 runs to 13 residues. Germline V CDR1 and CDR2: LGHNT, FRNRAP. V was shortened by 1 base and J by 2 bases, with 3 bases between the two germline ends. For the CDR3, the DNA is TGTGCTAGTGGTTTGGGGGCCTACAATGAGCAGTTCTTC. Translated: CASGLGAYNEQFF.

The V call is TRBV19, the J call TRBJ1-2, with D possibly matching TRBD1 (5 bases). CDR3 size: 13 residues. Trimming cost V 8 bases and J 8 bases, with 18 bases left between them. Germline V gene sequence: CDR1 LNHDA, CDR2 SQIVND (reference sequence). In nucleotides, the CDR3 is TGTGCCAGTCAGCTACGAGGGAGGGGAGGCTACACCTTC. This gives the protein CASQLRGRGGYTF.

This sequence joins TRBV5-1 and TRBJ2-1, with D perhaps matching TRBD1 or TRBD2 (6 bases each). The CDR3 has 13 amino acids. V was pared by 4 bases and J by 7 bases, with 12 bases between. Germline-derived CDR1 and CDR2 are SGHRS and YFSETQ. The CDR3 DNA follows: TGCGCCAGCAGCCCCCAAGGGGGGAATGAGCAGTTCTTC. This codes for CASSPQGGNEQFF.

The rearrangement joins TRBV18 to TRBJ2-7; 8 positions match TRBD1. V lost 4 bases, J lost 3 bases, and 11 bases stayed unmatched. The germline V gene has CDR1 KGHSH and CDR2 LQKENI. CDR3 size: 16 residues. CDR3 region: CASSRGQGTRLYEQYF. In DNA form, the CDR3 reads TGTGCCAGCTCACGCGGACAGGGAACACGACTCTACGAGCAGTACTTC.

The chain employs TRBV11-2 and TRBJ2-1; D may be TRBD1 (5 bases). Germline values: CDR1 SGHAT, CDR2 FQNNGV. With 3 bases removed from V and 9 bases from J, the gap between germline ends came to 15 bases. The CDR3 is 14 amino acids. The CDR3: CASSFGPRQGEQFF. The CDR3 DNA reads TGTGCCAGCAGCTTCGGCCCGCGGCAGGGTGAGCAGTTCTTC.

This CDR3 reads CASSPGTRGYEQFF. Written as DNA, the CDR3 is TGTGCCAGCAGCCCCGGGACTAGGGGCTATGAGCAGTTCTTC. The gene calls are TRBV5-6 and TRBJ2-1; 8 bases line up with TRBD2. The ends lost 4 bases at V and 8 bases at J; junction bases unmatched: 8. The CDR3 covers 14 residues. Germline V lookup: CDR1 SGHDT, CDR2 YYEEEE.

V and J are TRBV7-2 and TRBJ1-4, with 7 bases fitting TRBD1. Germline values: CDR1 SGHTA, CDR2 FQGNSA. The CDR3 is 15 residues long. The trim removed 1 base at V and 6 bases at J, leaving 5 bases unmatched. CDR3 sequence (DNA): TGTGCCAGCAGCTTAGAAGCCAGGGGGTATGAAAAACTGTTTTTT. Protein product: CASSLEARGYEKLFF. Full variable domain (outside the CDR3, taken from reference TRBV7-2 and TRBJ1-4): GAGVSQSPSNKVTEKGKDVELRCDPISGHTALYWYRQSLGQGLEFLIYFQGNSAPDKSGLPSDRFSAERTGGSVSTLTIQRTQQEDSAVYLCASSLEARGYEKLFFGSGTQLSVL.

This clone appeared a single time. This chain links TRBV5-1 with TRBJ2-5; maybe TRBD2 (5 bases). Trimming cost V 1 base and J 0 bases, with 10 bases left between them. CDR3 length: 15 residues. Per germline, CDR1 SGHRS and CDR2 YFSETQ. The CDR3 DNA is TGCGCCAGCAGCTTGCTGACTAACTACCAAGAGACCCAGTACTTC. Protein product: CASSLLTNYQETQYF.

The chain is built from TRBV10-3 and TRBJ2-5; D could derive from TRBD1 or TRBD2 (5 bases each). The CDR3 consists of 14 residues. V was clipped by 3 bases and J by 4 bases, with 12 bases between them. Germline assignment: CDR1 ENHRY and CDR2 SYGVKD. As DNA, the CDR3 is TGTGCCATCAGTGAAGACCGGGACGGAGAGACCCAGTACTTC. Translated, it gives CAISEDRDGETQYF.

Comments on this clone: Its ends do not fully match the called genes, so a read error is possible. The chain carries TRBV7-7 and TRBJ2-5, with a weak D call TRBD2 (6 bases). This CDR3 comprises 13 residues. Germline V gene data show CDR1 as SSHAT and CDR2 as FNYEAQ (reference sequence). The CDR3 loop reads CASSRRGQETQYF. For the CDR3, the DNA is TGTGCTAGCAGCAGACGGGGGCAAGAGACCCAGTACTTC.